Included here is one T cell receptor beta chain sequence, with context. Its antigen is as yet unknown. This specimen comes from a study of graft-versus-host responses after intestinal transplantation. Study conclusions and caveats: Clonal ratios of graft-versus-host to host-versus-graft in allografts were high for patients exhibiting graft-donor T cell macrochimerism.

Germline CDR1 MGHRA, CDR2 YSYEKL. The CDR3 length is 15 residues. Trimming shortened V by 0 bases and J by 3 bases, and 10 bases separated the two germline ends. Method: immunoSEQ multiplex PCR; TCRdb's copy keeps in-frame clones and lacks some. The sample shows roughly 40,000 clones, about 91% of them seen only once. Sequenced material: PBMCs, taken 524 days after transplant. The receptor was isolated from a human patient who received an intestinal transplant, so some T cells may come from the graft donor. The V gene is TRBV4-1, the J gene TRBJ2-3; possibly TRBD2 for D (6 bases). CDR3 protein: CASSQEGGGTDTQYF. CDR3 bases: TGCGCCAGCAGCCAAGAGGGGGGTGGGACAGATACGCAGTATTTT.